Shown below are 19 T cell receptor beta chains from a single sample sequenced in a study of shared clonotypes between healthy human individuals (dated by TCRdb to 2019 to 2021). To prepare the library, the immunoSEQ multiplex PCR assay was applied. TCRdb's version of the immuneACCESS table is confined to in-frame rearrangements and falls short of the full clone set. An unresolved V gene accounts for under half of the shortfall where checked; the remainder is of unknown origin. The sample table holds about a million clones, of which approximately 75% were seen once. The ten largest account for 0.85% to 1% of the sample. The source material was memory CD4+ T cells from PBMCs. The sample's cell subset or site label, in plain terms: CD45RA-negative fraction. The receptors shown here come from a man between 18 and 35 years old in good health. Some clones in this sample may be carry-over from other donors' samples.

This clone was detected only once. Distinct nucleotide sequences in the sample also encode this CDR3. This chain uses TRBV27 with TRBJ1-1; TRBD1 aligns across 7 bases. V lost 6 bases to trimming and J lost 0 bases; unmatched junction nucleotides: 4. Germline CDR1 and CDR2: MNHEY and SMNVEV (reference sequence). The CDR3 has 14 residues. CDR3 nucleotide sequence: TGTGCCAGCAGACAGGGGCGCATGAACACTGAAGCTTTCTTT. Translation: CASRQGRMNTEAFF.

The table lists this clone with a few counts. The rearrangement links TRBV11-2 to TRBJ2-7; tentatively, D is TRBD1 (5 bases). In germline, CDR1 is SGHAT, CDR2 FQNNGV. The CDR3 extends over 17 amino acids. V lost 5 bases to trimming and J lost 2 bases, with 22 bases between them. The DNA of the CDR3 is TGTGCCAGCAGCGCCATCCGGACAACTACTCAACCCTACGAGCAGTACTTC. It specifies CASSAIRTTTQPYEQYF. Drawing the rest from reference TRBV11-2 and TRBJ2-7, the complete variable domain is EAGVAQSPRYKIIEKRQSVAFWCNPISGHATLYWYQQILGQGPKLLIQFQNNGVVDDSQLPKDRFSAERLKGVDSTLKIQPAKLEDSAVYLCASSAIRTTTQPYEQYFGPGTRLTVT.

Only a few counts were recorded for this clone. In the same sample, other DNA sequences code for this CDR3. The rearrangement uses TRBV9 and TRBJ1-1; weak D call: TRBD1 (6 bases). The CDR3 runs to 14 residues. Germline CDR1 reads SGDLS; CDR2 reads YYNGEE. The V gene lost 2 bases and the J gene lost 0 bases, with 8 bases spanning the gap. CDR3 sequence (DNA): TGTGCCAGCAGCGTCGACAGGATGAACACTGAAGCTTTCTTT. Residues: CASSVDRMNTEAFF.

The CDR3 spells CASSLMGGVPYNEQFF. CDR3 coding DNA: TGTGCCAGCAGCTTAATGGGAGGAGTTCCCTACAATGAGCAGTTCTTC. V and J are TRBV11-2 and TRBJ2-1, with D perhaps TRBD2 (6 bases). V gave up 2 bases and J gave up 2 bases, with 13 bases separating them. CDR1 and CDR2 from the germline V gene are SGHAT and FQNNGV. This CDR3 contains 16 residues.

CDR3 loop: CASSRREAGSYEQYF. CDR3 DNA sequence: TGTGCCAGCAGCCGGAGGGAAGCGGGTTCCTACGAGCAGTACTTC. The chain carries TRBV7-9 and TRBJ2-7; D perhaps matches TRBD2 (6 bases). CDR1 is SEHNR and CDR2 is FQNEAQ in the germline V gene (reference sequence). The CDR3 sequence is 15 residues long. V lost 5 bases, J lost 1 base, and 15 bases lay in between.

The V call is TRBV5-1, the J call TRBJ2-3; tentatively, D is TRBD1 (6 bases). The length of the CDR3 is 15 residues. The V gene lost 4 bases and the J gene lost 2 bases, with 14 bases spanning the gap. Germline CDR1 is SGHRS and CDR2 is YFSETQ. CDR3 region: CASSPTGPATDTQYF. CDR3 DNA: TGCGCCAGCAGCCCTACAGGGCCCGCCACAGATACGCAGTATTTT.

This clone was counted once. The chain uses TRBV7-2 and TRBJ1-2; no firm D call. This CDR3 is built from 13 residues. CDR1 and CDR2 from the germline V gene are SGHTA and FQGNSA. V was cut by 8 bases and J by 5 bases, with 15 bases left in between. The CDR3 sequence: CASGLVGLYGYTF. CDR3 coding DNA: TGTGCCAGCGGACTAGTGGGTTTATATGGCTACACCTTC. The complete variable domain, with remaining parts taken from reference TRBV7-2 and TRBJ1-2, reads GAGVSQSPSNKVTEKGKDVELRCDPISGHTALYWYRQSLGQGLEFLIYFQGNSAPDKSGLPSDRFSAERTGGSVSTLTIQRTQQEDSAVYLCASGLVGLYGYTFGSGTRLTVV.

This chain connects TRBV25-1 to TRBJ2-1, with a possible D match to TRBD2 (6 bases). The V gene's germline CDR1 is MGHDK and CDR2 SYGVNS. V shed 5 bases and J shed 9 bases, with 17 bases lying between them. This CDR3 comprises 14 residues. This CDR3 reads CASSRDSGIGEQFF. Here the CDR3 DNA reads TGTGCCAGCAGTAGGGACTCAGGAATAGGTGAGCAGTTCTTC.

The chain joins TRBV7-8 to TRBJ1-1; a possible D gene is TRBD1 (6 bases). V was pared by 5 bases and J by 8 bases, with 12 bases between. Germline loops: CDR1 SGHVS, CDR2 FQNEAQ. The CDR3 totals 12 residues. The CDR3 nucleotides are TGTGCCAGCAGCCGTCATGGACAGGAAGCTTTCTTT. This codes for CASSRHGQEAFF.

The rearrangement links TRBV7-2 to TRBJ2-7; D not resolved. This CDR3 has 14 residues. Trimming left V 3 bases short and J 0 bases short, with 9 bases between. From germline, CDR1 is SGHTA and CDR2 FQGNSA. CDR3 in DNA: TGTGCCAGCAGCTTCATGACCCGCTCCTACGAGCAGTACTTC. This encodes CASSFMTRSYEQYF.

As regards this clone: This sequence may be a read error, since a much larger clone differs from it by one base. The sample holds other DNA sequences that translate to the same CDR3. The rearrangement links TRBV5-1 to TRBJ1-2; the match to TRBD1 covers 7 bases. J was trimmed by 8 bases and V by 4 bases; bases with no gene match: 14. This CDR3 spans 15 amino acids. Germline CDR1 is SGHRS and CDR2 is YFSETQ. The CDR3 sequence: CASSTTGLRSYGYTF. Written as DNA, the CDR3 is TGCGCCAGCAGCACGACAGGGTTGAGGAGCTACGGCTACACCTTC. Full variable domain (rest looked up from reference TRBV5-1 and TRBJ1-2): KAGVTQTPRYLIKTRGQQVTLSCSPISGHRSVSWYQQTPGQGLQFLFEYFSETQRNKGNFPGRFSGRQFSNSRSEMNVSTLELGDSALYLCASSTTGLRSYGYTFGSGTRLTVV.

Only one count was recorded for this clone. This rearrangement joins TRBV29-1 to TRBJ2-1; TRBD1 is a possible D gene (5 bases). CDR3 length: 13 residues. V lost 6 bases and J 4 bases, leaving 13 bases between the germline ends. Germline V gene lookup returns CDR1 SQVTM and CDR2 ANQGSEA. The CDR3 protein is CSVPDSLYNEQFF. In DNA, the CDR3 is TGCAGCGTCCCCGACAGCCTATACAATGAGCAGTTCTTC.

V usage is TRBV29-1 and J usage is TRBJ1-2, with a possible D match to TRBD1 (5 bases). The V gene's germline CDR1 is SQVTM and CDR2 ANQGSEA. CDR3 length equals 13 residues. V was shortened by 4 bases and J by 8 bases, with 17 bases between the two germline ends. The CDR3 sequence is CSVGEGYGRGYTF. In DNA, the CDR3 is TGCAGCGTTGGAGAGGGGTACGGCCGGGGCTACACCTTC.

The gene calls are TRBV5-1 and TRBJ1-4; TRBD1 is a possible D gene (5 bases). V lost 1 base and J 2 bases, leaving 9 bases between the germline ends. Germline V gene data show CDR1 as SGHRS and CDR2 as YFSETQ. The CDR3 is 15 residues long. CDR3 sequence: CASSLQGRTNEKLFF. In nucleotides, the CDR3 is TGCGCCAGCAGCTTGCAGGGACGTACTAATGAAAAACTGTTTTTT.

J is TRBJ1-4 and V is TRBV6-1; a weak D match, TRBD1 (5 bases). Trimming removed 2 bases at V and 7 bases at J, with 8 bases between. From germline, CDR1 is MNHNS and CDR2 SASEGT. The CDR3 spans 13 residues. Here the CDR3 reads CASSEQGSEKLFF. The CDR3 nucleotides are TGTGCCAGCAGTGAACAGGGTTCTGAAAAACTGTTTTTT.

About this clone: Relative to the germline gene, one junction end is altered; a read error may explain this. The chain employs TRBV28 and TRBJ2-2; D may be TRBD2 (7 bases). The CDR3 runs 21 residues. Germline V lookup: CDR1 MDHEN, CDR2 SYDVKM. The CDR3 region is CARSLGGAWRGSTENTGELFF. The DNA for the CDR3 is TGTGCCCGCAGTTTAGGGGGAGCTTGGCGGGGGTCAACTGAGAACACCGGGGAGCTGTTTTTT.

The rearrangement links TRBV29-1 to TRBJ2-1, with 9 bases lining up with TRBD1. The CDR3 sequence is 13 residues long. Trimming at V came to 0 bases and at J to 15 bases, leaving 9 bases not matched to a gene. Germline loops: CDR1 SQVTM, CDR2 ANQGSEA. The chain's CDR3 is CSVEDFTGTGRFF. In DNA form, the CDR3 reads TGCAGCGTTGAAGATTTCACCGGGACAGGGAGGTTCTTC.

V is TRBV6-9 and J is TRBJ2-3, with D possibly being TRBD1 (6 bases). Per the germline V gene, CDR1 is MNHGY and CDR2 is SVAAGI. CDR3 length: 18 residues. Between the trimmed V and J ends, which lost 7 bases and 2 bases, there was a span of 25 bases. CDR3 residues: CASTPRTGTFGHTDTQYF. CDR3 nucleotide sequence: TGTGCCAGCACCCCACGGACCGGGACATTCGGCCACACAGATACGCAGTATTTT.

This chain links TRBV13 with TRBJ2-5, with D unclear. V gave up 4 bases and J gave up 10 bases, with 22 bases separating them. Germline CDR1 is PRHDT and CDR2 is FYEKMQ (reference sequence). The CDR3 consists of 15 residues. CDR3 nucleotides: TGTGCCAGCAGCTCCTACGGGCAGTCCTCAAGAGGCCAGTACTTC. As protein: CASSSYGQSSRGQYF.